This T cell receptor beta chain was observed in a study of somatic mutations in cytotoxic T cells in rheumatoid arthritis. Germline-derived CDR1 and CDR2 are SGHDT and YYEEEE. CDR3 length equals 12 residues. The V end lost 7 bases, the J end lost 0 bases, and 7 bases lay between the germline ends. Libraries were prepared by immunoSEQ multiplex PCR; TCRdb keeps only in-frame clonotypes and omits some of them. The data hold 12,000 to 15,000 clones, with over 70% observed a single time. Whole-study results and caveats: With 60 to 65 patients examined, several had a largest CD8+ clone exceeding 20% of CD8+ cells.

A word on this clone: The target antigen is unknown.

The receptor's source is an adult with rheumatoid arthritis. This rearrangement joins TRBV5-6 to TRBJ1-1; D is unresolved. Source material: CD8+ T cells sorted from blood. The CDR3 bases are TGTGCCAGCGGCAGACTGAACACTGAAGCTTTCTTT. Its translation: CASGRLNTEAFF.